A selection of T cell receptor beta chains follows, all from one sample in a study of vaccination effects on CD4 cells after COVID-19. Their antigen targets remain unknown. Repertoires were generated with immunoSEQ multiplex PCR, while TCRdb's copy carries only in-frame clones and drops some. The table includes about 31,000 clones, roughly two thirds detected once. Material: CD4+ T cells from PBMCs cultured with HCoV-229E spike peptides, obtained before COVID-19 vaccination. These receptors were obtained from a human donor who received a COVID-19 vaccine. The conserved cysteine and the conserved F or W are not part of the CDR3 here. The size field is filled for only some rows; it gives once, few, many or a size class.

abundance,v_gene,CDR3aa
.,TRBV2,ASVRTVSPEKLF
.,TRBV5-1,ASSLSGGTGNEQF
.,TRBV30,AWSNRVGSADAF
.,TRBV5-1,ASRQGTYGYT
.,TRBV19,ASTTEGMATHLYGYT
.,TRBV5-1,ASSGGGTGLEAF
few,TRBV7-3,ASSLGQKNTGELF
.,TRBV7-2,ASSPRQSAYEQY
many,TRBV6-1,ASSEGDGLNQPQH
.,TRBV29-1,SALRGRGPGELF
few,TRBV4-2,ASSQPGGGRDEQF
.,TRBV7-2,ASSLVGQGRANYGYT
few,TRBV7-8,ASSPSPETPPHNEQF
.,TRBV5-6,ASSSVSGGTDTQY
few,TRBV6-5,ASSPMTASSYEQY
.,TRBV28,ASSFAGRTYNEQF
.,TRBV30,AWSGASGYT
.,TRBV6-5,ASNPGGTSYEQY
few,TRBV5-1,ASSLTTYNEQF
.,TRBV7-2,ASSPGTSTDTQY
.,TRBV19,ASSIGPGSGRSNTGELF
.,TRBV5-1,ASSFNGGVGANVLT
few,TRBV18,ASSLGSRVNTEAF
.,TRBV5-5,ASSLGLGESGELF
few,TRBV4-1,ASSQDRVDTQY
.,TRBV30,AWSWWGGGLDTEAF
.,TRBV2,ASNLGQYNSPLH
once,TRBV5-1,ASSLGQGTEKLF
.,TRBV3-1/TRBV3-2,ASSEGLAGGKQY
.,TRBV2,ASSLSVSNIQY
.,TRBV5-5,ASSLGGHYGYT
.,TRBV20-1,SARFRGEQY
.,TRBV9,ASSGTGKYGYT
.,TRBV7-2,ASSLQTGNNQPQH
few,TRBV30,AWRGQGAGNTIY
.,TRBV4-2,ASSQESAGAYGYT
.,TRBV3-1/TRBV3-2,ASSQDGPAPDLSEAF
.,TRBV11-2,ASSSMGETQY
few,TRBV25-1,ASSRGATNEKLF
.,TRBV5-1,ASSLGGRSNEKLF
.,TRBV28,ASSAPGGLNTEAF
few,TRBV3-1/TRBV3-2,ASSELGSSGNTIY
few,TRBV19,ASSMFGASNQPQH
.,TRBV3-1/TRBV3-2,ASSQASPGTGGKQY
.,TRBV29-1,SVYLAGLTDTQY
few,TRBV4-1,ASSPSWANEKLF